This T cell receptor (beta chain) was sequenced for a study of blood T cell repertoires in COVID-19. Germline lookup yields CDR1 SGHAT and CDR2 FQNNGV. Trimming left V 1 base short and J 1 base short, with 12 bases between. This CDR3 region has 16 residues. TCRdb's table, derived via immunoSEQ multiplex PCR, lists solely in-frame clones and lacks some. The sample holds approximately 230,000 clones; roughly three quarters are singletons and the top ten take about 4%. The origin of this receptor is a woman between 40 and 55 years old with active or convalescent COVID-19. The V gene is TRBV11-2, the J gene TRBJ2-3; tentatively, D is TRBD1 (5 bases). The specimen was peripheral blood. CDR3 residues: CASSLGGRAGTDTQYF. CDR3 nucleotides: TGTGCCAGCAGCTTAGGAGGCAGGGCCGGCACAGATACGCAGTATTTT.